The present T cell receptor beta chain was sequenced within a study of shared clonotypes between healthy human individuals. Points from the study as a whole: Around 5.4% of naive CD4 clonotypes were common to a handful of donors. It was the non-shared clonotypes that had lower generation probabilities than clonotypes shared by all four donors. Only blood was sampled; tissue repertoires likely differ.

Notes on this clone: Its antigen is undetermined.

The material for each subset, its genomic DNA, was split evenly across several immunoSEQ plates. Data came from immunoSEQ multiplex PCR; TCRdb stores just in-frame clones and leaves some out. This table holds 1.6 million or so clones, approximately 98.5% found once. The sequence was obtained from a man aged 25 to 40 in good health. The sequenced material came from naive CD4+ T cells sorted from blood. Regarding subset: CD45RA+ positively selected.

CDR3 in amino acids: CASSWTGYTGELFF. The CDR3 DNA follows: TGCGCCAGCAGCTGGACAGGTTACACCGGGGAGCTGTTTTTT. V and J are TRBV5-1 and TRBJ2-2, with 7 bases aligning to TRBD1. The CDR3 contains 14 residues. Germline CDR1 is SGHRS and CDR2 is YFSETQ. V lost 3 bases and J lost 3; bases outside the gene matches: 2. The variable domain in full, with the rest retrieved from reference TRBV5-1 and TRBJ2-2, is KAGVTQTPRYLIKTRGQQVTLSCSPISGHRSVSWYQQTPGQGLQFLFEYFSETQRNKGNFPGRFSGRQFSNSRSEMNVSTLELGDSALYLCASSWTGYTGELFFGEGSRLTVL.